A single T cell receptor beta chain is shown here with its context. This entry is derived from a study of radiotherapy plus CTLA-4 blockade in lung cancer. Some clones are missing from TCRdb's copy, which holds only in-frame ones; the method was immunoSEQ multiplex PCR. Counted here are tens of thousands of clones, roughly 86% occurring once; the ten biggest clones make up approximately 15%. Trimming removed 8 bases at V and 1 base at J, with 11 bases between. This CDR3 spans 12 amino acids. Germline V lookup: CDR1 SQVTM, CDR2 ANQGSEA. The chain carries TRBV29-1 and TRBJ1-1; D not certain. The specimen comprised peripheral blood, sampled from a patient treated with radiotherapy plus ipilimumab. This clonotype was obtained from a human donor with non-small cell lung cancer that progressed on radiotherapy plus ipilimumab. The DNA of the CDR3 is TGCAGCATAAAAAGGTCGAACACTGAAGCTTTCTTT. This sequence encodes CSIKRSNTEAFF. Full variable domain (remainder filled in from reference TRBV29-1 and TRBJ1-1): SAVISQKPSRDICQRGTSLTIQCQVDSQVTMMFWYRQQPGQSLTLIATANQGSEATYESGFVIDKFPISRPNLTFSTLTVSNMSPEDSSIYLCSIKRSNTEAFFGQGTRLTVV.